This record looks at one T cell receptor beta chain sequence and its context. The antigen is unknown. Losses at the gene ends were 3 bases for V and 1 base for J; bases not matched to a gene: 4. The CDR3 is 15 amino acids. The V gene's germline CDR1 is SGHRS and CDR2 YFSETQ. Measured with immunoSEQ multiplex PCR; TCRdb has only the in-frame clones, and not every one. The repertoire holds about 12,000 clones, with 55% to 75% as singletons. The data are from a study of chemoradiotherapy in HPV16-positive cancers. In the study overall: Two HPV16-positive patients' cells yielded candidate HPV-specific clones and common motifs. Study-level points and caveats: Candidate HPV-specific clones and E7-related TCR motifs grew in tumor during treatment.

Repeated repertoire sampling spanned the course of chemoradiotherapy. The chain couples TRBV5-1 to TRBJ2-1; 7 nucleotides agree with TRBD2. Collection of the sample occurred from a patient who underwent chemoradiotherapy. The TCR was taken from a human donor with HPV-associated anogenital cancer. DNA for the CDR3: TGCGCCAGCAGCTGGGACGGGGGGTCCTACAATGAGCAGTTCTTC. It translates to CASSWDGGSYNEQFF. Using reference TRBV5-1 and TRBJ2-1 for the parts outside the CDR3, the full variable domain is KAGVTQTPRYLIKTRGQQVTLSCSPISGHRSVSWYQQTPGQGLQFLFEYFSETQRNKGNFPGRFSGRQFSNSRSEMNVSTLELGDSALYLCASSWDGGSYNEQFFGPGTRLTVL.